This T cell receptor (beta chain) appears in the sequencing data of a study of shared T cell receptors in the human thymus. CDR1 MNHEY and CDR2 SMNVEV come from the germline V gene (reference sequence). This CDR3 has 16 residues. V gave up 6 bases and J gave up 3 bases; unmatched junction bases: 12. This clone was detected once. Here immunoSEQ multiplex PCR was the method, and the copy in TCRdb shows in-frame clones only, minus some. The sample lists under 450,000 clones, 85% to 95% occurring once. The sequenced material came from thymocytes. The sequence came from a human donor. V and J are TRBV27 and TRBJ2-7; TRBD1 matches 9 bases. The CDR3 sequence is CASSSLRDREGYEQYF. The CDR3 region has the DNA TGTGCCAGCAGCTCCCTACGGGACAGGGAGGGCTACGAGCAGTACTTC.